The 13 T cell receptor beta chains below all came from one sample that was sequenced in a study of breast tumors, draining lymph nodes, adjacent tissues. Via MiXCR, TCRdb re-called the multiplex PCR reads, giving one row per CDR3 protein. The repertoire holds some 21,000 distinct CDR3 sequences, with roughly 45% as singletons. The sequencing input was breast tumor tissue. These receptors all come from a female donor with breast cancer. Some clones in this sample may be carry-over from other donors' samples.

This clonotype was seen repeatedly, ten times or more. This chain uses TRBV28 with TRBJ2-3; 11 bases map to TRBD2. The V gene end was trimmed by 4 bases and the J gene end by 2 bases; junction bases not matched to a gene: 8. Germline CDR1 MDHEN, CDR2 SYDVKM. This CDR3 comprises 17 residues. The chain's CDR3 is CASSSQRLAGPTDTQYF. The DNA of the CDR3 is TGTGCCAGCAGTTCCCAAAGACTAGCGGGACCCACAGATACGCAGTATTTT.

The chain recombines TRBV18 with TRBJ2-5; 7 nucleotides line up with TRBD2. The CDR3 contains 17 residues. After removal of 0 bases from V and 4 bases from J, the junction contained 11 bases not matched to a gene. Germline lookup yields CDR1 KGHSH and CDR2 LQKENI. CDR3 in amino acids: CASSPPIGGSRSETQYF. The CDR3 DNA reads TGTGCCAGCTCACCACCGATCGGGGGGTCGAGATCAGAGACCCAGTACTTC. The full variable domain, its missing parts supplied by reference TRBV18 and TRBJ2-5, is NAGVMQNPRHLVRRRGQEARLRCSPMKGHSHVYWYRQLPEEGLKFMVYLQKENIIDESGMPKERFSAEFPKEGPSILRIQQVVRGDSAAYFCASSPPIGGSRSETQYFGPGTRLLVL.

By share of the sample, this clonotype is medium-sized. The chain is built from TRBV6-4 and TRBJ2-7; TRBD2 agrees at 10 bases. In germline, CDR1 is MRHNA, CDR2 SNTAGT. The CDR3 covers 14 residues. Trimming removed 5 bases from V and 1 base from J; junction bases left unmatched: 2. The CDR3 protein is CASSPSGRSYEQYF. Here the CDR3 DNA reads TGTGCCAGCAGTCCTAGCGGGAGATCCTACGAGCAGTACTTC.

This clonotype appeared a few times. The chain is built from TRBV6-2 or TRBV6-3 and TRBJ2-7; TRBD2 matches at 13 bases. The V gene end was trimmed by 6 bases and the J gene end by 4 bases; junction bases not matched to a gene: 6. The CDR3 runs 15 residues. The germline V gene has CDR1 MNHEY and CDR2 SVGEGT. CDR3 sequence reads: CASSRTSGSRYEQYF. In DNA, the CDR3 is TGTGCCAGCAGCCGGACTAGCGGGAGCAGGTACGAGCAGTACTTC.

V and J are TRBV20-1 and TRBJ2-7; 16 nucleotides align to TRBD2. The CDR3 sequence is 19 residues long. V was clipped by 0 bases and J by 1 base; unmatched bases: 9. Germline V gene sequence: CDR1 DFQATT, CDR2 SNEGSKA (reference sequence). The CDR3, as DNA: TGCAGTGCTAGAGATGGGGGACTAGCGGGAGGGGTGGAGTCCTACGAGCAGTACTTC. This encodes CSARDGGLAGGVESYEQYF.

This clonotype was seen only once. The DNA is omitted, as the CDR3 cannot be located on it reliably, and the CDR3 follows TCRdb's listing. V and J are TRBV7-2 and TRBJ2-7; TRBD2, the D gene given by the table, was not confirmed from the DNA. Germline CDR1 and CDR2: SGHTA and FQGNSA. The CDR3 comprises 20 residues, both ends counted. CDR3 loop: CASSFYICSARGGRDYEQYF.

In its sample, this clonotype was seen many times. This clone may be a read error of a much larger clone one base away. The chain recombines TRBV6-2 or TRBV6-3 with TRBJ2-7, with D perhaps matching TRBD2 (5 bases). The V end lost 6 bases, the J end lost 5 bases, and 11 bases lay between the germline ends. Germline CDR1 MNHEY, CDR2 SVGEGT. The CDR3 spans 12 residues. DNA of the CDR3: TGTGCCAGCAGCCGGAGGCAGCACGAGCAGTACTTC. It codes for CASSRRQHEQYF.

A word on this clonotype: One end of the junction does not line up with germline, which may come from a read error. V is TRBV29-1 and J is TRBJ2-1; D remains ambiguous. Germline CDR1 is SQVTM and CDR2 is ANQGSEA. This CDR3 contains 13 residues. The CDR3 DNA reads TGCAGCGGACACAAGACGGGTAGGAATGAGCGGTTCTTC. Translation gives CSGHKTGRNERFF.

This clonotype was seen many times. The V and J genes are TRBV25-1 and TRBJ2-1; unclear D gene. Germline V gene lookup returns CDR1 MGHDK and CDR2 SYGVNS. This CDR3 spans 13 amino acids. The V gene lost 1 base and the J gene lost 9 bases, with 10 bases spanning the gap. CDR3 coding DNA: TGTGCCAGCAGTGAATTTATAGCCGGTGAGCAGTTCTTC. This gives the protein CASSEFIAGEQFF. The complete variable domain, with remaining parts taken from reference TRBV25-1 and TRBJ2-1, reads EADIYQTPRYLVIGTGKKITLECSQTMGHDKMYWYQQDPGMELHLIHYSYGVNSTEKGDLSSESTVSRIRTEHFPLTLESARPSHTSQYLCASSEFIAGEQFFGPGTRLTVL.

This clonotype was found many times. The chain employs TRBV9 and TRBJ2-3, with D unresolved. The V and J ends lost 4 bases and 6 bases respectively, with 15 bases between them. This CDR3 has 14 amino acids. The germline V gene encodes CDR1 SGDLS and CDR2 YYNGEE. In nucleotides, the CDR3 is TGTGCCAGCAGCCCCCGATGGGCCGGGGATACGCAGTATTTT. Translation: CASSPRWAGDTQYF.

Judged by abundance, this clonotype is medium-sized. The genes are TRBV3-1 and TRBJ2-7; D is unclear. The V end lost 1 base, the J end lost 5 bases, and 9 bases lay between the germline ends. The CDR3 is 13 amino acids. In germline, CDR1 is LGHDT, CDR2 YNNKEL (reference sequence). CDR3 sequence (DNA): TGTGCCAGCAGCCAAGCGGTAACAGACGAGCAGTACTTC. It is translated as CASSQAVTDEQYF.

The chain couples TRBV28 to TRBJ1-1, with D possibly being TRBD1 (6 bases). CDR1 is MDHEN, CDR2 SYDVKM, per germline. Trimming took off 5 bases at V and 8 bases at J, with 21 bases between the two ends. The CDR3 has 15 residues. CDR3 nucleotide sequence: TGTGCCAGCAGTCTAACCGGGAACCCGGGGGCCGAAGCTTTCTTT. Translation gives CASSLTGNPGAEAFF.

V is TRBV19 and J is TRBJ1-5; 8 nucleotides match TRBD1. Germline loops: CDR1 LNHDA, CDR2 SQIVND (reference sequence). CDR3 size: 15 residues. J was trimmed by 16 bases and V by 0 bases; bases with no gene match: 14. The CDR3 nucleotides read TGTGCCAGTAGTATAGACGACAGGGGCGGTCAGCCCCCACATTTT. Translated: CASSIDDRGGQPPHF. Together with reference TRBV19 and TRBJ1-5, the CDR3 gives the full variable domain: DGGITQSPKYLFRKEGQNVTLSCEQNLNHDAMYWYRQDPGQGLRLIYYSQIVNDFQKGDIAEGYSVSREKKESFPLTVTSAQKNPTAFYLCASSIDDRGGQPPHFGDGTRLSIL.